Listed here are 32 T cell receptor beta chains from one sample, sequenced in a study of metastatic and nonmetastatic thyroid tumors (dated by TCRdb to the early 2020s). The library was built by means of PCR. The sample was run on an Illumina HiSeq 4000. TCRdb reanalyzed the raw reads on its own, using fastp at Q25 for trimming and MiXCR for clone calling, and kept in-frame beta chains. This sample lists around 30,000 clones; over 12% were detected once. The ten largest clones take up about 19% of the sample. Before undergoing thyroid surgery, none of the patients had been given any kind of treatment. Sample: blood. These receptors were collected from a male donor with papillary thyroid cancer or a benign thyroid nodule (not recorded which). Some clones in this sample may be carry-over from other donors' samples.

In this sample, this clone turned up many times. The V and J genes are TRBV9 and TRBJ1-3, with TRBD1 as a possible D gene (6 bases). This CDR3 contains 15 residues. Germline V gene data show CDR1 as SGDLS and CDR2 as YYNGEE. Trimming shortened V by 4 bases and J by 0 bases, and 11 bases separated the two germline ends. The CDR3 coding sequence is TGTGCCAGCAGCCCACAGGGAGCCTCTGGAAACACCATATATTTT. The encoded protein is CASSPQGASGNTIYF.

This clone has at least ten counts. This rearrangement joins TRBV6-1 to TRBJ1-1, with 7 bases lining up with TRBD1. Trimming took 8 bases from V and 4 from J; bases not matched to a gene: 7. The CDR3 is 13 amino acids. The germline V gene encodes CDR1 MNHNS and CDR2 SASEGT. Here the CDR3 reads CASGGRGGTEAFF. Here the CDR3 DNA reads TGTGCCAGCGGGGGCAGGGGGGGCACTGAAGCTTTCTTT.

As regards this clone: Lacking the conserved final phenylalanine or tryptophan, this CDR3 likely reflects a read error. The limits of the CDR3 on the DNA are not certain, so only TCRdb's listed CDR3 is given. The rearrangement joins TRBV19 to TRBJ1-5; TRBD1, the table's D call, lacks a check against the DNA. The germline gives CDR1 LNHDA, CDR2 SQIVND (reference sequence). Ends included, the CDR3 has 16 residues. The chain's CDR3 is CASRGGAGGSNQPQQI.

This clone was recorded at least ten times. This sequence joins TRBV5-1 and TRBJ1-5, with TRBD1 matching over 7 bases. V shed 4 bases, J shed 7 bases, and the junction held 5 bases outside the gene matches. CDR3 length equals 13 residues. Per germline, CDR1 SGHRS and CDR2 YFSETQ. CDR3 in amino acids: CASSRDRDQPQHF. For the CDR3, the DNA is TGCGCCAGCAGCAGAGACAGGGACCAGCCCCAGCATTTT.

This clone has a count of ten or more. The chain couples TRBV20-1 to TRBJ1-3; D is perhaps TRBD1 (5 bases). This CDR3 has 16 residues. CDR1 is DFQATT and CDR2 is SNEGSKA in the germline V gene (reference sequence). The V end was cut by 0 bases, the J end by 2 bases, with 14 bases between. CDR3 loop: CSARDMARATGNTIYF. CDR3 bases: TGCAGTGCTAGAGACATGGCCAGGGCAACTGGAAACACCATATATTTT.

The rearrangement links TRBV11-1 to TRBJ2-7; D gene ambiguous. This CDR3 is built from 14 residues. V gave up 5 bases and J gave up 1 base, with 12 bases separating them. From germline, CDR1 is SGHAT and CDR2 FQDESV (reference sequence). CDR3 region: CASSVNSWSYEQYF. The CDR3 nucleotides read TGTGCCAGCAGCGTTAATAGTTGGTCCTACGAGCAGTACTTC. Combining the CDR3 with reference TRBV11-1 and TRBJ2-7 gives the whole variable domain EAEVAQSPRYKITEKSQAVAFWCDPISGHATLYWYRQILGQGPELLVQFQDESVVDDSQLPKDRFSAERLKGVDSTLKIQPAELGDSAMYLCASSVNSWSYEQYFGPGTRLTVT.

This clone was counted at least ten times. The V gene is TRBV7-8, the J gene TRBJ1-1; D gene unclear. Germline CDR1 is SGHVS and CDR2 is FQNEAQ. The CDR3 loop spans 15 amino acids. Trimming took 4 bases from V and 1 from J, leaving 13 bases between them. CDR3 sequence reads: CASSSALDGNTEAFF. CDR3 nucleotides: TGTGCCAGCAGCTCAGCCCTGGATGGGAACACTGAAGCTTTCTTT.

This clone was seen a handful of times. CDR3 amino acids: CATSVDAAGSWEQYF. CDR3 sequence (DNA): TGCGCCACCTCCGTAGACGCGGCGGGGTCCTGGGAGCAGTACTTC. This chain uses TRBV10-2 with TRBJ2-7, with a tentative D call TRBD2 (6 bases). Germline loops: CDR1 WSHSY, CDR2 SAAADI. V gave up 10 bases and J gave up 7 bases, with 26 bases separating them. The CDR3 is 15 amino acids.

This clone has at least ten counts. The chain recombines TRBV9 with TRBJ2-1, with TRBD2 identical over 8 bases. The CDR3 spans 15 residues. Germline V CDR1 and CDR2: SGDLS, YYNGEE. J gave up 9 bases and V 5 bases, and 13 bases lay outside the gene matches. The CDR3 loop reads CASSGERERAGEQFF. Written as DNA, the CDR3 is TGTGCCAGCAGTGGCGAGCGGGAGAGGGCAGGTGAGCAGTTCTTC.

This clone counts as medium-sized. V usage is TRBV6-1 and J usage is TRBJ2-7, with TRBD2 matching over 7 bases. With 6 bases clipped from V and 2 bases from J, the junction kept 7 bases outside the gene matches. Germline V gives CDR1 MNHNS, CDR2 SASEGT. The CDR3 is 14 residues long. This chain's CDR3 is CASRVTSVAYEQYF. The CDR3, as DNA: TGTGCCAGCAGGGTCACTAGCGTAGCCTACGAGCAGTACTTC.

The CDR3 loop is CASSVQGAGMNQPQHF. CDR3 DNA sequence: TGTGCCAGCAGTGTACAGGGGGCTGGTATGAATCAGCCCCAGCATTTT. V gene TRBV2 combines with J gene TRBJ1-5; 9 nucleotides match TRBD1. Germline CDR1 and CDR2: SNHLY and FYNNEI. Trimming removed 4 bases from V and 4 bases from J; junction bases left unmatched: 8. The CDR3 is 16 residues long.

The genes are TRBV4-2 and TRBJ1-6, with D uncertain. Looked up from germline, CDR1 is LGHNA and CDR2 is YNFKEQ. The CDR3 runs 16 residues. V shed 0 bases and J shed 16 bases, with 22 bases lying between them. CDR3 sequence (DNA): TGTGCCAGCAGCCAAGATTCGGCCGCCCAGCACCAACCACTCCACTTT. It translates to CASSQDSAAQHQPLHF.

This clone occurred many times. V usage is TRBV30 and J usage is TRBJ1-1; perhaps TRBD1 as D (5 bases). The CDR3 covers 14 residues. Trimming took off 4 bases at V and 1 base at J, with 13 bases between the two ends. Germline loops: CDR1 GTSNPN, CDR2 SVGIG (reference sequence). Written as DNA, the CDR3 is TGTGCCTGGACTCCGGGACTCCAGAACACTGAAGCTTTCTTT. The encoded protein is CAWTPGLQNTEAFF.

This clone came up many times. The chain uses TRBV20-1 and TRBJ2-3; D is undetermined. This CDR3 has 12 amino acids. The germline CDR1 and CDR2 sequences are DFQATT and SNEGSKA (reference sequence). V lost 3 bases and J lost 0, with 4 bases in between. The chain's CDR3 is CSASDSTDTQYF. In DNA form, the CDR3 reads TGCAGTGCTAGCGACAGCACAGATACGCAGTATTTT.

In its sample, this clone was seen a few times. V gene TRBV19 combines with J gene TRBJ2-7, with D possibly being TRBD2 (6 bases). Trimming stripped 11 bases from V and 7 bases from J, with 18 bases between. Germline CDR1 is LNHDA and CDR2 is SQIVND (reference sequence). The CDR3 spans 12 residues. The CDR3 sequence: CAGTKRVQEQYF. In DNA, the CDR3 is TGTGCCGGGACGAAGCGGGTCCAAGAGCAGTACTTC.

This clone has ten or more counts. The V gene is TRBV7-2, the J gene TRBJ2-4, with 10 bases aligning to TRBD2. Germline V gene lookup returns CDR1 SGHTA and CDR2 FQGNSA. V lost 5 bases to trimming and J lost 3 bases; unmatched junction nucleotides: 7. This CDR3 is 16 amino acids long. The CDR3 coding sequence is TGTGCCAGCAGCATCCTAGCGGGAGTTAGCAAAAACATTCAGTACTTC. As protein: CASSILAGVSKNIQYF.

This clone was seen ten or more times. The genes are TRBV5-1 and TRBJ2-1; D not certain. In germline, CDR1 is SGHRS, CDR2 YFSETQ. The CDR3 extends over 12 amino acids. With 0 bases removed from V and 6 bases from J, the gap between germline ends came to 4 bases. CDR3: CASSLDFNEQFF. In DNA, the CDR3 is TGCGCCAGCAGCTTGGACTTCAATGAGCAGTTCTTC.

This clone occurred many times. V and J are TRBV12-3 or TRBV12-4 and TRBJ2-3; no clear D. The CDR3 is 12 amino acids. V lost 5 bases, J lost 0 bases, and 3 bases lay in between. The CDR3 DNA follows: TGTGCCAGCAGTATTAGCACAGATACGCAGTATTTT. Protein product: CASSISTDTQYF.

The chain has TRBV30 and TRBJ1-2, with D perhaps TRBD1 (6 bases). Trimming pared 7 bases from V and 3 bases from J, leaving 9 bases between. This CDR3 spans 11 amino acids. Germline loops: CDR1 GTSNPN, CDR2 SVGIG (reference sequence). The CDR3 DNA reads TGTGCCTCTGGACAGTACTATGGCTACACCTTC. Protein: CASGQYYGYTF.

This clone was seen more than once but under ten times. The chain recombines TRBV6-1 with TRBJ1-2; a weak D match, TRBD1 (5 bases). The CDR3 runs to 16 residues. Germline values: CDR1 MNHNS, CDR2 SASEGT. Trimming cost V 3 bases and J 7 bases, with 21 bases left between them. CDR3 nucleotide sequence: TGTGCCAGCAGTGACCTTCCCGGGCAGGGCCCCGGTGGCTACACCTTC. Protein: CASSDLPGQGPGGYTF.

This clone has ten or more counts. The rearrangement joins TRBV7-4 to TRBJ1-3; D remains unclear. Trimming removed 2 bases from V and 0 bases from J, with 8 bases in between. Germline V gene data show CDR1 as SGHVT and CDR2 as SQSDAQ. The CDR3 covers 15 residues. The CDR3 reads CASSLTASSGNTIYF. The CDR3 DNA is TGTGCCAGCAGCTTAACTGCGAGCTCTGGAAACACCATATATTTT.

There are many counts of this clone. Given a much more abundant clone one base away, this may be a read error. The chain uses TRBV6-5 and TRBJ1-2; possibly TRBD1 for D (5 bases). The CDR3 length is 17 residues. The germline CDR1 and CDR2 sequences are MNHEY and SVGAGI. V was shortened by 0 bases and J by 7 bases, with 21 bases between the two germline ends. CDR3 DNA sequence: TGTGCCAGCAGTTACTCGATGGGCCCGAATTCGGGGGGTGGCTACACCTTC. Its protein is CASSYSMGPNSGGGYTF.

This clone was seen many times. The rearrangement uses TRBV7-2 and TRBJ1-5; D is unresolved. The CDR3 is 15 amino acids. V lost 3 bases and J 0 bases, leaving 9 bases between the germline ends. CDR1 is SGHTA and CDR2 is FQGNSA in the germline V gene. In nucleotides, the CDR3 is TGTGCCAGCAGCTTCGGCGGATATAGCAATCAGCCCCAGCATTTT. This translates into CASSFGGYSNQPQHF.

The chain is built from TRBV19 and TRBJ2-7; 9 bases line up with TRBD1. V lost 5 bases and J lost 3; bases outside the gene matches: 8. In germline, CDR1 is LNHDA, CDR2 SQIVND (reference sequence). There are 15 residues in the CDR3. CDR3 sequence (DNA): TGTGCCAGTAGTTCGGACAGGGGAAGATACTACGAGCAGTACTTC. Encoded protein: CASSSDRGRYYEQYF.

Turning to this clone: Its ends do not fully match the called genes, so a read error is possible. The same CDR3 also results from other DNA sequences found in this sample. The gene calls are TRBV27 and TRBJ1-5, with 7 positions matching TRBD1. CDR1 and CDR2 from the germline V gene are MNHEY and SMNVEV (reference sequence). The CDR3 spans 16 residues. The CDR3 loop reads CASRITGAGANQPQHF. The CDR3 region has the DNA TGTGCCAGCAGGATAACAGGGGCCGGTGCCAATCAGCCCCAACATTTT.

This clone has only a few counts. The chain recombines TRBV6-1 with TRBJ2-2, with unresolved D. The length of the CDR3 is 14 residues. CDR1 and CDR2 from the germline V gene are MNHNS and SASEGT. The V end was cut by 4 bases, the J end by 1 base, with 7 bases between. The CDR3 sequence is CASSVLWNTGELFF. DNA for the CDR3: TGTGCCAGCAGTGTGCTCTGGAACACCGGGGAGCTGTTTTTT.

At least ten counts were recorded for this clone. Other DNA sequences in this sample translate to the same CDR3. V is TRBV5-1 and J is TRBJ2-2; tentative D call: TRBD2 (5 bases). The CDR3 loop spans 16 amino acids. Germline V gene sequence: CDR1 SGHRS, CDR2 YFSETQ. V lost 0 bases, J lost 2 bases, and 11 bases lay in between. The CDR3 nucleotides are TGCGCCAGCAGCTTGGTACTTGCGGGTAACACCGGGGAGCTGTTTTTT. Translation gives CASSLVLAGNTGELFF.

This clone was detected ten times or more. The chain combines TRBV6-5 with TRBJ1-1; D perhaps matches TRBD1 (5 bases). CDR1 and CDR2 (germline): MNHEY, SVGAGI. Deletions cut 3 bases from V and 3 bases from J, with 17 bases between. The CDR3 spans 16 residues. The CDR3 protein is CASSYHPERGDTEAFF. Written as DNA, the CDR3 is TGTGCCAGCAGTTATCATCCTGAGAGGGGAGACACTGAAGCTTTCTTT.

This clone has a single count. V is TRBV6-1 and J is TRBJ2-1, with 9 bases identical to TRBD1. This CDR3 comprises 15 residues. The trim removed 6 bases at V and 7 bases at J, leaving 10 bases unmatched. Per the germline V gene, CDR1 is MNHNS and CDR2 is SASEGT. Here the CDR3 DNA reads TGTGCCAGCAGGGCGGACAGGGGCGACCGGAATGAGCAGTTCTTC. The encoded protein is CASRADRGDRNEQFF.

The chain has TRBV25-1 and TRBJ1-4; D is perhaps TRBD1 (6 bases). Trimming took 3 bases from V and 8 from J, leaving 19 bases between them. CDR3 length: 16 residues. CDR1 is MGHDK and CDR2 is SYGVNS in the germline V gene. As DNA, the CDR3 is TGTGCCAGCAGTGATTCCAACACCGGCAGGGGCGAAAAACTGTTTTTT. Its protein product is CASSDSNTGRGEKLFF.

This clone is a singleton in its sample. This rearrangement joins TRBV5-1 to TRBJ2-1; either TRBD1 or TRBD2 may supply D (5 bases each). V was pared by 0 bases and J by 6 bases, with 16 bases between. The germline gives CDR1 SGHRS, CDR2 YFSETQ. This CDR3 is built from 16 residues. For the CDR3, the DNA is TGCGCCAGCAGCTTGGCTCTCGCAAAGAGGGGCAATGAGCAGTTCTTC. Its protein is CASSLALAKRGNEQFF.

This clone was seen repeatedly, ten times or more. This rearrangement joins TRBV7-2 to TRBJ1-4, with D uncertain. Germline V gene lookup returns CDR1 SGHTA and CDR2 FQGNSA. Between the trimmed V and J ends, which lost 1 base and 10 bases, there was a span of 16 bases. The CDR3 is 15 amino acids. The CDR3: CASSLGEYSMGKLFF. The CDR3 DNA sequence: TGTGCCAGCAGCTTAGGAGAGTATTCGATGGGAAAACTGTTTTTT.